This TCR beta chain appears in the sequencing data of a study of T-cell memory formation after mild COVID-19. Study details: The study found TCR clusters largely donor specific. Study findings and constraints: Nothing confirmed that second-wave clones peaking on day 37 were specific for SARS-CoV-2.

Notes on this clonotype: The antigen is undetermined.

TCRdb passed the 5' RACE reads through MiXCR, listing each CDR3 protein once. Altogether around 150,000 distinct CDR3 sequences are present, 31% being singletons, with the ten largest covering 12%. The sequence was obtained from an adult woman who had mild COVID-19 (a few samples of this study predate the infection). Cell type and time point are not known. Material for sequencing was PBMCs or a T cell subset sorted from them (not recorded which).

As DNA, the CDR3 is TGCAGCGTTAGAGACGTTTTCTCGGCCCAGCATTTT. Its protein is CSVRDVFSAQHF. The genes are TRBV29-1 and TRBJ1-5; no reliable D call. CDR1 is SQVTM, CDR2 ANQGSEA, per germline. The CDR3 is 12 residues long. Trimming left V 5 bases short and J 11 bases short, with 16 bases between.